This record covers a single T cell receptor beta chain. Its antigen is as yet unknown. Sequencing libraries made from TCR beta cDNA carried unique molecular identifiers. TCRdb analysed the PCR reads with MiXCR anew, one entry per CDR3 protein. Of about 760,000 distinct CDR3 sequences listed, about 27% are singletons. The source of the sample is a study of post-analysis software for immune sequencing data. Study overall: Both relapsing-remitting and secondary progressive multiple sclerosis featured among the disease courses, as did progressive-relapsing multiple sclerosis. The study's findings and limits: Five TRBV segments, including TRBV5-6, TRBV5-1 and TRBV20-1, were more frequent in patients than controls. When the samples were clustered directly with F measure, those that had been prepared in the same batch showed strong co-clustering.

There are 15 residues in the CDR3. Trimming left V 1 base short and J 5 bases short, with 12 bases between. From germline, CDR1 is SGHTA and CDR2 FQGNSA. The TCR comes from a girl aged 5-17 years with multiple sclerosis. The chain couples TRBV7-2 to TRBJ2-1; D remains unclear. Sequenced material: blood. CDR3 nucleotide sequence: TGTGCCAGCAGCTTAGTCGTAAGGGTCCACAATGAGCAGTTCTTC. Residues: CASSLVVRVHNEQFF.